The 22 T cell receptor beta chains given below trace back to one sample, sequenced in a study of blood T cell repertoires in COVID-19. Repertoires were generated with immunoSEQ multiplex PCR, while TCRdb's copy carries only in-frame clones and drops some. The sample contains over 200,000 clones, approximately 90% of which appear only once. Sequenced material: PBMCs or T cells enriched from blood (not recorded which). These receptors were taken from a human donor in a cohort exposed to, infected with or recovered from COVID-19 (not recorded which). The donor label of this sample is uncertain.

The CDR3 protein is CASRLGLRETQYF. CDR3 coding DNA: TGTGCCAGCAGGTTGGGACTAAGAGAGACCCAGTACTTC. This chain connects TRBV12-3 or TRBV12-4 to TRBJ2-5, with 7 positions matching TRBD2. The CDR3 has 13 amino acids. Trimming at V came to 6 bases and at J to 4 bases, leaving 5 bases not matched to a gene.

This chain joins TRBV2 and TRBJ2-3; 7 positions agree with TRBD2. The J segment lost 2 bases and the V segment lost 0 bases, leaving 5 bases of the junction unmatched. Germline V CDR1 and CDR2: SNHLY, FYNNEI. This CDR3 is built from 16 residues. CDR3 amino acids: CASSEALARYTDTQYF. CDR3 DNA: TGTGCCAGCAGTGAAGCACTAGCGCGTTACACAGATACGCAGTATTTT. The variable domain in full, with the rest retrieved from reference TRBV2 and TRBJ2-3, is EPEVTQTPSHQVTQMGQEVILRCVPISNHLYFYWYRQILGQKVEFLVSFYNNEISEKSEIFDDQFSVERPDGSNFTLKIRSTKLEDSAMYFCASSEALARYTDTQYFGPGTRLTVL.

The chain has TRBV7-2 and TRBJ2-5; 8 bases line up with TRBD2. CDR1 is SGHTA, CDR2 FQGNSA, per germline. V was clipped by 7 bases and J by 5 bases; unmatched bases: 12. The CDR3 totals 15 residues. CDR3 amino acids: CASTFSGVGTETQYF. The CDR3 DNA is TGTGCCAGCACCTTTAGCGGGGTGGGGACGGAGACCCAGTACTTC.

This clone occurred once. V usage is TRBV5-1 and J usage is TRBJ1-1; D remains unclear. Trimming left V 0 bases short and J 1 base short, with 7 bases between. CDR1 SGHRS and CDR2 YFSETQ come from the germline V gene. The CDR3 consists of 14 residues. DNA of the CDR3: TGCGCCAGCAGCTTGGAAGCCCCGAACACTGAAGCTTTCTTT. Translation gives CASSLEAPNTEAFF.

This chain uses TRBV28 with TRBJ2-2; 7 positions agree with TRBD2. Losses at the gene ends were 7 bases for V and 6 bases for J; bases not matched to a gene: 11. The CDR3 spans 15 residues. From germline, CDR1 is MDHEN and CDR2 SYDVKM. The CDR3 region is CASTPWGGDAGELFF. Written as DNA, the CDR3 is TGTGCCAGCACCCCCTGGGGAGGGGATGCCGGGGAGCTGTTTTTT.

This sequence joins TRBV21-1 and TRBJ1-4. TRBV21-1 is a pseudogene. This CDR3 is built from 13 residues. The CDR3: CASFRATNEKLFF. The CDR3 DNA is TGTGCCAGCTTCCGTGCAACTAATGAAAAACTGTTTTTT.

The chain couples TRBV30 to TRBJ2-2, with TRBD2 identical over 7 bases. The CDR3 runs to 17 residues. Trimming cost V 1 base and J 6 bases; bases outside gene matches: 14. Germline V lookup: CDR1 GTSNPN, CDR2 SVGIG (reference sequence). The CDR3: CAWSGYPQRGEAGELFF. In DNA form, the CDR3 reads TGTGCCTGGAGTGGGTACCCACAACGGGGGGAGGCCGGGGAGCTGTTTTTT. The entire variable domain, with the rest obtained from reference TRBV30 and TRBJ2-2, is as follows: SQTIHQWPATLVQPVGSPLSLECTVEGTSNPNLYWYRQAAGRGLQLLFYSVGIGQISSEVPQNLSASRPQDRQFILSSKKLLLSDSGFYLCAWSGYPQRGEAGELFFGEGSRLTVL.

V is TRBV7-3 and J is TRBJ2-7; D gene uncertain. The CDR3 length is 13 residues. The V and J ends lost 2 bases and 5 bases respectively, with 10 bases between them. CDR1 and CDR2 from the germline V gene are SGHTA and FQGTGA. The DNA of the CDR3 is TGTGCCAGCAGCTTACTCTCTTCTCACGAGCAGTACTTC. Translating it yields CASSLLSSHEQYF.

The rearrangement links TRBV7-9 to TRBJ2-5, with D possibly matching TRBD2 (5 bases). This CDR3 is 17 amino acids long. Trimming stripped 1 base from V and 2 bases from J, with 17 bases between. Germline values: CDR1 SEHNR, CDR2 FQNEAQ (reference sequence). CDR3 DNA: TGTGCCAGCAGCTTAGAGGGCTGGGCGGGTCTGCAAGAGACCCAGTACTTC. This gives the protein CASSLEGWAGLQETQYF.

CDR3 protein: CASSPLGPGLATYEQYF. CDR3 in DNA: TGTGCCAGCTCACCACTAGGCCCGGGTCTAGCAACCTACGAGCAGTACTTC. The V gene is TRBV18, the J gene TRBJ2-7; D may be TRBD2 (5 bases). Looked up from germline, CDR1 is KGHSH and CDR2 is LQKENI. The CDR3 totals 17 residues. Trimming took 1 base from V and 2 from J, leaving 18 bases between them.

The rearrangement uses TRBV15 and TRBJ2-1; tentatively, D is TRBD2 (6 bases). The CDR3 loop spans 17 amino acids. Trimming cost V 0 bases and J 0 bases, with 12 bases left between them. Germline-derived CDR1 and CDR2 are LNHNV and YYDKDF (reference sequence). This CDR3 reads CATSRDHAGLSYNEQFF. Here the CDR3 DNA reads TGTGCCACCAGCAGAGATCACGCGGGGCTCTCCTACAATGAGCAGTTCTTC.

The chain recombines TRBV4-3 with TRBJ1-4; TRBD1 might be the D (5 bases). Trimming pared 0 bases from V and 0 bases from J, leaving 11 bases between. This CDR3 has 17 amino acids. Germline V gene sequence: CDR1 LGHNA, CDR2 YSLEER. The chain's CDR3 is CASSQERRGTTNEKLFF. The CDR3 region has the DNA TGCGCCAGCAGCCAAGAGCGTAGGGGTACAACTAATGAAAAACTGTTTTTT.

The table lists this clone with a count of one. The chain recombines TRBV7-8 with TRBJ2-3; 8 bases line up with TRBD1. The CDR3 sequence is 14 residues long. Germline lookup yields CDR1 SGHVS and CDR2 FQNEAQ. Unmatched junction bases numbered 9, after V lost 5 bases and J lost 8 bases. CDR3 DNA sequence: TGTGCCAGCAGCATTGGACAGGGCCAGGTTACGCAGTATTTT. It encodes CASSIGQGQVTQYF. Full variable domain (missing parts from reference TRBV7-8 and TRBJ2-3): GAGVSQSPRYKVAKRGQDVALRCDPISGHVSLFWYQQALGQGPEFLTYFQNEAQLDKSGLPSDRFFAERPEGSVSTLKIQRTQQEDSAVYLCASSIGQGQVTQYFGPGTRLTVL.

V is TRBV2 and J is TRBJ1-1; weak D call: TRBD1 (5 bases). CDR1 and CDR2 (germline): SNHLY, FYNNEI. The CDR3 has 12 amino acids. Trimming took 6 bases from V and 11 from J, leaving 16 bases between them. The CDR3 protein is CASRRFRVGAFF. DNA for the CDR3: TGTGCCAGCAGGAGGTTCAGGGTCGGGGCTTTCTTT.

This rearrangement joins TRBV9 to TRBJ2-1; D not resolved. The V end lost 0 bases, the J end lost 3 bases, and 7 bases lay between the germline ends. The germline V gene encodes CDR1 SGDLS and CDR2 YYNGEE. The CDR3 has 14 residues. The DNA of the CDR3 is TGTGCCAGCAGCGTAGAACCAGACTACAATGAGCAGTTCTTC. Its translation is CASSVEPDYNEQFF.

This sequence joins TRBV3-1 (or the pseudogene TRBV3-2) and TRBJ1-2; 7 nucleotides align to TRBD1. CDR3 length: 15 residues. CDR1 and CDR2 (germline): LGHDT, YNNKEL (reference sequence). J was trimmed by 5 bases and V by 4 bases; bases with no gene match: 10. In nucleotides, the CDR3 is TGTGCCAGCAGCCCCAGACAGGGTGCTTGGTATGGCTACACCTTC. Amino acid sequence: CASSPRQGAWYGYTF.

The chain recombines TRBV30 with TRBJ1-4; D unresolved. Trimming shortened V by 3 bases and J by 1 base, and 6 bases separated the two germline ends. The CDR3 totals 13 residues. CDR1 and CDR2 (germline): GTSNPN, SVGIG (reference sequence). The CDR3 coding sequence is TGTGCCTGGAGCACAATAACTAATGAAAAACTGTTTTTT. It yields the protein CAWSTITNEKLFF.

This clone was seen repeatedly, ten times or more. The chain couples TRBV24-1 to TRBJ2-5; 7 bases align to TRBD1. V lost 7 bases and J lost 4; bases outside the gene matches: 14. Germline CDR1 KGHDR, CDR2 SFDVKD. The CDR3 length is 16 residues. The CDR3 DNA reads as TGTGCCACCAGAAAGACAGGGAAAAAAAGGAGAGAGACCCAGTACTTC. As protein: CATRKTGKKRRETQYF.

This chain links TRBV4-1 with TRBJ2-6, with 7 bases that match TRBD1. Unmatched junction bases numbered 3, after V lost 0 bases and J lost 1 base. The CDR3 is made up of 17 amino acids. In germline, CDR1 is MGHRA, CDR2 YSYEKL. CDR3 sequence: CASSQEGQRSGANVLTF. The DNA of the CDR3 is TGCGCCAGCAGCCAAGAGGGACAGAGATCTGGGGCCAACGTCCTGACTTTC.

The chain has TRBV19 and TRBJ1-3, with 7 bases lining up with TRBD1. The V gene's germline CDR1 is LNHDA and CDR2 SQIVND (reference sequence). Trimming cost V 1 base and J 2 bases; bases outside gene matches: 11. CDR3 length: 18 amino acids. Here the CDR3 DNA reads TGTGCCAGTAGTATAGGGGTCCTGACAGGGCTGGCTGGAAACACCATATATTTT. Translating gives CASSIGVLTGLAGNTIYF. Full variable domain (rest looked up from reference TRBV19 and TRBJ1-3): DGGITQSPKYLFRKEGQNVTLSCEQNLNHDAMYWYRQDPGQGLRLIYYSQIVNDFQKGDIAEGYSVSREKKESFPLTVTSAQKNPTAFYLCASSIGVLTGLAGNTIYFGEGSWLTVV.

The chain joins TRBV9 to TRBJ1-4, with D perhaps TRBD1 (6 bases). Germline CDR1 reads SGDLS; CDR2 reads YYNGEE. The CDR3 loop spans 15 amino acids. Trimming shortened V by 0 bases and J by 8 bases, and 14 bases separated the two germline ends. This CDR3 reads CASSVVGTYGEKLFF. The CDR3 DNA reads TGTGCCAGCAGCGTAGTGGGGACATACGGAGAAAAACTGTTTTTT.

This chain links TRBV6-5 with TRBJ2-2; no clear D gene. Germline loops: CDR1 MNHEY, CDR2 SVGAGI. V gave up 8 bases and J gave up 4 bases, with 11 bases separating them. This CDR3 region has 13 residues. CDR3: CASPRSVTGELFF. The CDR3, as DNA: TGTGCCAGCCCCCGTTCGGTCACCGGGGAGCTGTTTTTT.